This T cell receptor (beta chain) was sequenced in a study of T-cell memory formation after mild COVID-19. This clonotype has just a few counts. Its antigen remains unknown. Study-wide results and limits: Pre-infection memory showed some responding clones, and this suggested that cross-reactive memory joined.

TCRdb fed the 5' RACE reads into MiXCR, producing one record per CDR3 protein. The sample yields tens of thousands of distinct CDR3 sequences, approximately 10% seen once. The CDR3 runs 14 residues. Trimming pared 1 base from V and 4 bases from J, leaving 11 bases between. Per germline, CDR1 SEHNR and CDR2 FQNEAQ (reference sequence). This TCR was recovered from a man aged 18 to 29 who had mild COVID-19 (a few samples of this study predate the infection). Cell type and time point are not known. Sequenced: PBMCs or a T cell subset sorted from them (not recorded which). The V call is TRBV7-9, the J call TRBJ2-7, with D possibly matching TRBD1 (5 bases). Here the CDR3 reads CASSLGPGRYEQYF. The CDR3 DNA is TGTGCCAGCAGCTTAGGCCCAGGGCGTTACGAGCAGTACTTC.